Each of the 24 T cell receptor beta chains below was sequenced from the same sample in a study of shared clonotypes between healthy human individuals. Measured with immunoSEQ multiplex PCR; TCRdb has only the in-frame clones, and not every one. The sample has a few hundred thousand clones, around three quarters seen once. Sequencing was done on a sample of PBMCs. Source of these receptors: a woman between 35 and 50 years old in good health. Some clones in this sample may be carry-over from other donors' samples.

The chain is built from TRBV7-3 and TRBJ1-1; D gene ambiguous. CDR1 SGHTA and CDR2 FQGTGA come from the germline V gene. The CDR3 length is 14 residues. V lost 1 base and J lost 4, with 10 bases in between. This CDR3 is CASSLNGVGTEAFF. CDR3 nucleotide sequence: TGTGCCAGCAGCTTAAACGGGGTGGGCACTGAAGCTTTCTTT.

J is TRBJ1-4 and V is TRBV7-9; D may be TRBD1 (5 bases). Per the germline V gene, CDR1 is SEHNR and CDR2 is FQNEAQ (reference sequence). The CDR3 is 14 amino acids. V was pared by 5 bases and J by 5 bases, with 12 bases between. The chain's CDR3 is CASSITGGNEKLFF. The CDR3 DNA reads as TGTGCCAGCAGCATCACCGGGGGGAATGAAAAACTGTTTTTT.

CDR3 DNA: TGTGCCAGCAGTTTAGCTAGCGGAGGCTCCTACAATGAGCAGTTCTTC. Translation: CASSLASGGSYNEQFF. The chain carries TRBV28 and TRBJ2-1; 7 bases fit TRBD2. Unmatched junction bases numbered 4, after V lost 2 bases and J lost 0 bases. This CDR3 has 16 residues. Germline V CDR1 and CDR2: MDHEN, SYDVKM.

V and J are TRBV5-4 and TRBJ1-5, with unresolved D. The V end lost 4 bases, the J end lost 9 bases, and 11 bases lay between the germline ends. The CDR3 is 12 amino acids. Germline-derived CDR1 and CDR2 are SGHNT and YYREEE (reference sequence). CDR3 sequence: CASSPIGGPQHF. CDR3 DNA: TGTGCCAGCAGCCCCATAGGTGGGCCCCAGCATTTT.

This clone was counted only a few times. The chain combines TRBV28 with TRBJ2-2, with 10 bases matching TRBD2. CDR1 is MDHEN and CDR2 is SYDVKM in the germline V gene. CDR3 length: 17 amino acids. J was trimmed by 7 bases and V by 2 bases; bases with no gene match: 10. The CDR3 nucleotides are TGTGCCAGCAGTTTACTAGCGGGAGTACGATGGGGCGGGGAGCTGTTTTTT. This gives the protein CASSLLAGVRWGGELFF.

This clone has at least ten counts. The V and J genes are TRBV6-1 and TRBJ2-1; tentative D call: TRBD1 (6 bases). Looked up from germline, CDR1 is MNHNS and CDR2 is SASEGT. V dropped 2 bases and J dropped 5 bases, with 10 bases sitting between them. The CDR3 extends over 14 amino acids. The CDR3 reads CASSERDNDNEQFF. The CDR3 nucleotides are TGTGCCAGCAGTGAAAGGGACAATGACAATGAGCAGTTCTTC.

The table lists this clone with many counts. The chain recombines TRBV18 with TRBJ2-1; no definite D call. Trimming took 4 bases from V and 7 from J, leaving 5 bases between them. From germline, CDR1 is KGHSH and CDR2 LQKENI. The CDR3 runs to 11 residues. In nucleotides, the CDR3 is TGTGCCAGCTCACTCATTAATGAGCAGTTCTTC. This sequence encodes CASSLINEQFF.

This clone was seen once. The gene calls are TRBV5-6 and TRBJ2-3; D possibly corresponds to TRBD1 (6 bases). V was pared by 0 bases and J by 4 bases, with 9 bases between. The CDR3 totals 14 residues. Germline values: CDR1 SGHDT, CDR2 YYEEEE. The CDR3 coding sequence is TGTGCCAGCAGCTTGGGGGCAGGGGCAGATACGCAGTATTTT. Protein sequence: CASSLGAGADTQYF.

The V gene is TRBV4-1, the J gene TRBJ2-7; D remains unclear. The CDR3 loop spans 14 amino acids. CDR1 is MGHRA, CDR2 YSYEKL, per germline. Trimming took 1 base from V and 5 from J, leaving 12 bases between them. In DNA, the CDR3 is TGCGCCAGCAGCCAAGGGTCGAAACCCGACGAGCAGTACTTC. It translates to CASSQGSKPDEQYF.

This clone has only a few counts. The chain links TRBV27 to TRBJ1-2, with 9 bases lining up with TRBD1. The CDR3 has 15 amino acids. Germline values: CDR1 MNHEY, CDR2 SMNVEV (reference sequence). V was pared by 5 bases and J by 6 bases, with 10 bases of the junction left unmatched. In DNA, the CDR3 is TGTGCCAGCAGTCCCGAAGGGGACAGGGCTCATGGCTACACCTTC. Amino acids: CASSPEGDRAHGYTF.

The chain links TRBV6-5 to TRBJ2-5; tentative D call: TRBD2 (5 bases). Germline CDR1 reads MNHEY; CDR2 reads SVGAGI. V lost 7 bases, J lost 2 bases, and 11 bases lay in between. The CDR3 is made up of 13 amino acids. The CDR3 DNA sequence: TGTGCCAGCAAACGCGCGGGTCAAGAGACCCAGTACTTC. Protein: CASKRAGQETQYF.

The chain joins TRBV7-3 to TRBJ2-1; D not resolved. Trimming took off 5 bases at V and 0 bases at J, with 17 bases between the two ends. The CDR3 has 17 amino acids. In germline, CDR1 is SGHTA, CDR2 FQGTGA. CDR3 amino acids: CASSPLVSHSSYNEQFF. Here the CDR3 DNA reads TGTGCCAGCAGCCCCCTAGTGTCTCATAGCTCCTACAATGAGCAGTTCTTC.

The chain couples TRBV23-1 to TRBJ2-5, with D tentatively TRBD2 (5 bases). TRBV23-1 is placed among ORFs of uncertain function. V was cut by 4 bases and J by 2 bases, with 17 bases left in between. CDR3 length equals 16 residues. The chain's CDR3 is CASSLPGLVSQETQYF. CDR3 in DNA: TGCGCCAGCAGTCTCCCCGGACTGGTGAGTCAAGAGACCCAGTACTTC.

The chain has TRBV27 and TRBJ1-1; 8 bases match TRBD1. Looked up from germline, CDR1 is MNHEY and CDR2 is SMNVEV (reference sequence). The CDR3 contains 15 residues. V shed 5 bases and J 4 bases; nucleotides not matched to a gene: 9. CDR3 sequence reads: CASSLTGGVSTEAFF. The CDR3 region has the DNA TGTGCCAGCAGTCTAACAGGGGGAGTGAGCACTGAAGCTTTCTTT.

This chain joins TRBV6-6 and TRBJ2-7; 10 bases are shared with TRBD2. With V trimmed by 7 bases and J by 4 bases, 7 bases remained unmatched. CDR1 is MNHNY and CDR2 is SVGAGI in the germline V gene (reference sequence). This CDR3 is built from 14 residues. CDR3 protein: CASTAGLAEYEQYF. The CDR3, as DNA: TGTGCCAGCACCGCAGGACTAGCGGAGTACGAGCAGTACTTC.

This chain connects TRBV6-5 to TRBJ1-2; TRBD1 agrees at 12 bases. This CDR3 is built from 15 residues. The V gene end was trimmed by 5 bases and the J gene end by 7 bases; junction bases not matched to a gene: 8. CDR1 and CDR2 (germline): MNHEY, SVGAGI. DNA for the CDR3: TGTGCCAGCAGTACCCGGGACAGGGGGCTTGGTGGCTACACCTTC. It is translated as CASSTRDRGLGGYTF.

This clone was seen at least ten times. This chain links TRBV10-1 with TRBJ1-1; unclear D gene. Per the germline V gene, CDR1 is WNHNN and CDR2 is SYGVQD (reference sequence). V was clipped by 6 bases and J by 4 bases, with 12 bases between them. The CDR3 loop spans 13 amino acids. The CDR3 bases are TGCGCCAGCAGGGCCACAAGGAGCACTGAAGCTTTCTTT. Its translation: CASRATRSTEAFF.

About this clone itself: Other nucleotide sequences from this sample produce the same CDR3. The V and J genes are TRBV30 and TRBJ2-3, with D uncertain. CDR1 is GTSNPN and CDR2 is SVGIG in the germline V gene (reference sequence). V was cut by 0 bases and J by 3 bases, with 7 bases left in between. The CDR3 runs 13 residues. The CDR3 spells CAWSVPGTDTQYF. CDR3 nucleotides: TGTGCCTGGAGTGTACCCGGGACAGATACGCAGTATTTT.

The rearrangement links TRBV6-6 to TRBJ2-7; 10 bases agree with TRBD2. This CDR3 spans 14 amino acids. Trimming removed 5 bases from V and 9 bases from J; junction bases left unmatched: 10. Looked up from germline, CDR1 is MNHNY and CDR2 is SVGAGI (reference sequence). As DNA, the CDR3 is TGTGCCAGCAGTATAGCGGGAGGCCTTCGGGGGCAGTACTTC. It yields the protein CASSIAGGLRGQYF.

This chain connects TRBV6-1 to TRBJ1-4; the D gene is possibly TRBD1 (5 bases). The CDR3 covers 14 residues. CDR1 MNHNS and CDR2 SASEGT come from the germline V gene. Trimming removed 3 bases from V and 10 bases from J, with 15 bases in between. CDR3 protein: CASSEGRADGKLFF. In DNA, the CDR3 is TGTGCCAGCAGTGAGGGCAGGGCGGATGGAAAACTGTTTTTT.

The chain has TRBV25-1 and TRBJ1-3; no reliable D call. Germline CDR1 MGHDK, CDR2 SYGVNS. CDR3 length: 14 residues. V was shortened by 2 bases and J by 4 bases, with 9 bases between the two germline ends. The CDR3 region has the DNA TGTGCCAGCAGTGAAAGACCTGGCGGAAACACCATATATTTT. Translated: CASSERPGGNTIYF.

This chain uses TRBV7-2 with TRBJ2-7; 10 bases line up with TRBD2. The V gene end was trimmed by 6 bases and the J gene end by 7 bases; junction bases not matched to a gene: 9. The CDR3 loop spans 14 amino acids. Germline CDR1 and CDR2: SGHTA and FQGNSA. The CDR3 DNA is TGTGCCAGCAGTTCCGGGACTAGCGCATTAGAGCAGTACTTC. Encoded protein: CASSSGTSALEQYF. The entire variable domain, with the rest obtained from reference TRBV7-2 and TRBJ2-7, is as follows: GAGVSQSPSNKVTEKGKDVELRCDPISGHTALYWYRQSLGQGLEFLIYFQGNSAPDKSGLPSDRFSAERTGGSVSTLTIQRTQQEDSAVYLCASSSGTSALEQYFGPGTRLTVT.

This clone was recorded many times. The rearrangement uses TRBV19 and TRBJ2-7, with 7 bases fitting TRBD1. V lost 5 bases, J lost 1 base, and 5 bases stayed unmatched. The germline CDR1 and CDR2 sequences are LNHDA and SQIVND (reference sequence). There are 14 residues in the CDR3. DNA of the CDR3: TGTGCCAGTAGTTTGACAGGGAATTCCTACGAGCAGTACTTC. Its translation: CASSLTGNSYEQYF.

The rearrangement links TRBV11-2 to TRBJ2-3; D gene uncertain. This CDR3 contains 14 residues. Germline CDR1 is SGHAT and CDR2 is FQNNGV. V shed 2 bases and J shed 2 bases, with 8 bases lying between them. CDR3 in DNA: TGTGCCAGCAGCTTACACAGCACCACAGATACGCAGTATTTT. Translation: CASSLHSTTDTQYF.